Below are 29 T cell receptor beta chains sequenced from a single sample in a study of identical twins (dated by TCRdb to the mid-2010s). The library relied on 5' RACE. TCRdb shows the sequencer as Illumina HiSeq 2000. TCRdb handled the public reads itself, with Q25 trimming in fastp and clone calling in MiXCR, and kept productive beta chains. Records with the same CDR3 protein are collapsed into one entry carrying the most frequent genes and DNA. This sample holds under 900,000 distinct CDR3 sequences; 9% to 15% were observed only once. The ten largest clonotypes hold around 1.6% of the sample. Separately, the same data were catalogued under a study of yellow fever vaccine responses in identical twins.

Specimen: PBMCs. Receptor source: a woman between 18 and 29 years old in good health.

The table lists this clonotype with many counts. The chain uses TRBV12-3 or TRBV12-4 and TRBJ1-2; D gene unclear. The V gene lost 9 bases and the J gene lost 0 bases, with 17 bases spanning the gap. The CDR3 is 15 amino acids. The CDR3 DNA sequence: TGTGCCAGAGCGATGCCAAGAACGGCTAACTATGGCTACACCTTC. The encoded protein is CARAMPRTANYGYTF.

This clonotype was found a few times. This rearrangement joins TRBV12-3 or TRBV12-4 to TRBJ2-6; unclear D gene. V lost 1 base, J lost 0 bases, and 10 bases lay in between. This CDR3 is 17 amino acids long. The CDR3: CASSLGQPSSGANVLTF. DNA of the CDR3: TGTGCCAGCAGTTTAGGGCAGCCTAGCTCTGGGGCCAACGTCCTGACTTTC.

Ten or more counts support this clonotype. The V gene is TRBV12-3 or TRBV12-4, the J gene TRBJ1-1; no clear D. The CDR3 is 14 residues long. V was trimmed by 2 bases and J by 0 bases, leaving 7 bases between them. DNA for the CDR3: TGTGCCAGCAGTTTAAGCACAGTGAACACTGAAGCTTTCTTT. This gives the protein CASSLSTVNTEAFF.

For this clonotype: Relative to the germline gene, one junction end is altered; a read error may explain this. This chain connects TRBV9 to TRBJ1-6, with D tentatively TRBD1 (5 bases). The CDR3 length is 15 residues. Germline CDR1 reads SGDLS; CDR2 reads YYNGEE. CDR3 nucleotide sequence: TGTGCCAGCAGCGTAGATGCAGGGTATACTTCACCCCTCCACTTT. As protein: CASSVDAGYTSPLHF.

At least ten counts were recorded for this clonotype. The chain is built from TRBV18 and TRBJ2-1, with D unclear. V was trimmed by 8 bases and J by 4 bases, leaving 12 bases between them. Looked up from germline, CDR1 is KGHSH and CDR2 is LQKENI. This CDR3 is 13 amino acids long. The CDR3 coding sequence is TGTGCCAGCAGTCCCCCTGGGTACAATGAGCAGTTCTTC. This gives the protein CASSPPGYNEQFF.

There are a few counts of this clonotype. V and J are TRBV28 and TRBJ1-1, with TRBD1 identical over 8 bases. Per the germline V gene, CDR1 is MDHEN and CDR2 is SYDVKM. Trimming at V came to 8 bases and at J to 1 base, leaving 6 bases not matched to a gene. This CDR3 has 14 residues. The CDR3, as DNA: TGTGCCAGCCCCCCGGACAGGGAGAACACTGAAGCTTTCTTT. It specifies CASPPDRENTEAFF. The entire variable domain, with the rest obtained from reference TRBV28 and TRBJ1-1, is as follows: DVKVTQSSRYLVKRTGEKVFLECVQDMDHENMFWYRQDPGLGLRLIYFSYDVKMKEKGDIPEGYSVSREKKERFSLILESASTNQTSMYLCASPPDRENTEAFFGQGTRLTVV.

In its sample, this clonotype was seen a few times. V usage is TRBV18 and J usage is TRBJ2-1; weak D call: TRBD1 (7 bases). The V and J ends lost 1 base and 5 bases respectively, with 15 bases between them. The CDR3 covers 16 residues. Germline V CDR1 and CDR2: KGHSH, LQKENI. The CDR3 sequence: CASSPRRDRVNNEQFF. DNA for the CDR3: TGTGCCAGCTCACCACGGCGGGACAGAGTCAACAATGAGCAGTTCTTC.

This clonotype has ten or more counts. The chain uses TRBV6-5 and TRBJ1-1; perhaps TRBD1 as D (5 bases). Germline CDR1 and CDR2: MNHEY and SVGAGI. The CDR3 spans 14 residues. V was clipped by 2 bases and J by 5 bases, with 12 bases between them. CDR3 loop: CASSYGQGGTEAFF. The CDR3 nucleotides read TGTGCCAGCAGTTACGGGCAGGGAGGGACTGAAGCTTTCTTT.

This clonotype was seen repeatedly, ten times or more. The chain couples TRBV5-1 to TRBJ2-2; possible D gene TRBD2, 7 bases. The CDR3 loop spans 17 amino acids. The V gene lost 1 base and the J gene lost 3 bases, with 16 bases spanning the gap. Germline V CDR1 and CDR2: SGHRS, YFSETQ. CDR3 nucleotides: TGCGCCAGCAGCTTGAATCTCGGGGGGCAGGACACCGGGGAGCTGTTTTTT. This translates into CASSLNLGGQDTGELFF. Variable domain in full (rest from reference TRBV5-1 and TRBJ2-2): KAGVTQTPRYLIKTRGQQVTLSCSPISGHRSVSWYQQTPGQGLQFLFEYFSETQRNKGNFPGRFSGRQFSNSRSEMNVSTLELGDSALYLCASSLNLGGQDTGELFFGEGSRLTVL.

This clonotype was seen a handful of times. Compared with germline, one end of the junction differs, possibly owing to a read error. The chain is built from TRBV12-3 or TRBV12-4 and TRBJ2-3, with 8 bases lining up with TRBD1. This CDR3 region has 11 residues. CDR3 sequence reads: CASRLGQGLYF. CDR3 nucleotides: TGTGCCAGCAGGTTAGGACAGGGCCTGTATTTT.

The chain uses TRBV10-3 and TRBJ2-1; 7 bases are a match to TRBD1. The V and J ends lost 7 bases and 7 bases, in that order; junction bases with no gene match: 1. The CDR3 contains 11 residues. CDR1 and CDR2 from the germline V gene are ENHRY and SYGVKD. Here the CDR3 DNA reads TGTGCCATCAACAGGGGAAATGAGCAGTTCTTC. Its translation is CAINRGNEQFF.

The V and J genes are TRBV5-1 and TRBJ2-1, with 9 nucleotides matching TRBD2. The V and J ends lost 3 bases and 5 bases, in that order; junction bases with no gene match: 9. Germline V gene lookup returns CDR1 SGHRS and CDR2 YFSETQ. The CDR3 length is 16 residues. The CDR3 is CASSSSETSGNNEQFF. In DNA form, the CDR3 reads TGCGCCAGCAGCTCGAGTGAGACTAGCGGTAACAATGAGCAGTTCTTC.

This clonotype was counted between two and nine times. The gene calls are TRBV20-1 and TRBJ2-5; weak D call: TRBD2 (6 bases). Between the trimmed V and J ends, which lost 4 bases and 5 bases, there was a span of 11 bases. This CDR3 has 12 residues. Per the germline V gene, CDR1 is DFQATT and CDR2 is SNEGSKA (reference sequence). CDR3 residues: CSAIFRGETQYF. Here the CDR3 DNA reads TGCAGTGCTATCTTCCGGGGGGAGACCCAGTACTTC.

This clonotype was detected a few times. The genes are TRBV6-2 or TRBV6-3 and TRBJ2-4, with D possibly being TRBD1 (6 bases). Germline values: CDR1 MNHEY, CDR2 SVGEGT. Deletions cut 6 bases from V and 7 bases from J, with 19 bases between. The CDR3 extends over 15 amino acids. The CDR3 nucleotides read TGTGCCAGCAGCCCCTGGGTGGGGGCTGGCAACATTCAGTACTTC. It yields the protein CASSPWVGAGNIQYF.

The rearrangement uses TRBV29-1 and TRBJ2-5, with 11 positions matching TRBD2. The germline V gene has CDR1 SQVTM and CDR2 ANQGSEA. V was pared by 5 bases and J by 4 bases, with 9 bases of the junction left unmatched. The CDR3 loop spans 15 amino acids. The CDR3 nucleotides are TGCAGCGTTCGTAAACTAGCGGGGGCCGCAGAGACCCAGTACTTC. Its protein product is CSVRKLAGAAETQYF.

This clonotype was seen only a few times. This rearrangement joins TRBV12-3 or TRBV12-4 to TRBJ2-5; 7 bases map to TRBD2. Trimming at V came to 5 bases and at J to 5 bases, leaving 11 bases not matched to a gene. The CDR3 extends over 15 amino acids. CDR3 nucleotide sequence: TGTGCCAGCAGTCCGAGGGGTGGGGGAGGGGAGACCCAGTACTTC. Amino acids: CASSPRGGGGETQYF.

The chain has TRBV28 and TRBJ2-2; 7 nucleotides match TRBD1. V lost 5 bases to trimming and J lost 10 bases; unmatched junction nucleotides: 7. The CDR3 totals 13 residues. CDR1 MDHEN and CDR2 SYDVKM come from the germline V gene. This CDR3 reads CASSPDRTQELFF. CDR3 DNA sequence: TGTGCCAGCAGTCCGGACAGGACCCAGGAGCTGTTTTTT.

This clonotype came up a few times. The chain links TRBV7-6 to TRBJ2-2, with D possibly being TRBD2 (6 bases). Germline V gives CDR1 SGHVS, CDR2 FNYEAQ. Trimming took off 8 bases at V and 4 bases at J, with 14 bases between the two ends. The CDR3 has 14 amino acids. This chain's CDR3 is CASYGGSATGELFF. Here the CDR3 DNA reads TGTGCCAGCTATGGGGGGTCTGCCACCGGGGAGCTGTTTTTT.

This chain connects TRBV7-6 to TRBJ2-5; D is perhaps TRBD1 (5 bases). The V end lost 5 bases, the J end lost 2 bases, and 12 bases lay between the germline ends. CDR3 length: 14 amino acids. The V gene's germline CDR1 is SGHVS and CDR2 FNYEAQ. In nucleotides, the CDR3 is TGTGCCAGCAGCCCAACGACAGAACAAGAGACCCAGTACTTC. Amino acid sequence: CASSPTTEQETQYF.

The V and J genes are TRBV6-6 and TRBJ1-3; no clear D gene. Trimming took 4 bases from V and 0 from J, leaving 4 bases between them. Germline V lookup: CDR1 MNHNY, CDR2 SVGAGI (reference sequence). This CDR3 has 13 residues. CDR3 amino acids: CASSSRSGNTIYF. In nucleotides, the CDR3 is TGTGCCAGCAGTTCACGCTCTGGAAACACCATATATTTT.

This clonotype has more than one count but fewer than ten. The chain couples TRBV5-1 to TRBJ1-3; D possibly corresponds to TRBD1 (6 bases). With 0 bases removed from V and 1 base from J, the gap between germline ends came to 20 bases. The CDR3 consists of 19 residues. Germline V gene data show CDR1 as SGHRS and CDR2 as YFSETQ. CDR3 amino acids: CASSLEGGSKALSGNTIYF. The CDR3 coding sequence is TGCGCCAGCAGCTTGGAGGGGGGCTCTAAGGCTCTTTCTGGAAACACCATATATTTT.

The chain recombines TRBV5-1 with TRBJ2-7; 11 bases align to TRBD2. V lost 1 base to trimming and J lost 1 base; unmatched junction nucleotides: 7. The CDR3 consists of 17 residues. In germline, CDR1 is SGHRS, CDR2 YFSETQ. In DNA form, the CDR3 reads TGCGCCAGCAGCTTGCTAGCGGGAGGAACTCCATCCTACGAGCAGTACTTC. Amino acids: CASSLLAGGTPSYEQYF.

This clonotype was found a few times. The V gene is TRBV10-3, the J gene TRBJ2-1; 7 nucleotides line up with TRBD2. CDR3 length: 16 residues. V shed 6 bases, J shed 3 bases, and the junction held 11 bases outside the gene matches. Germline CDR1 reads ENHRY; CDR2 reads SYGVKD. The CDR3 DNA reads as TGTGCCATCAGGGAGACGGGGAGGGCGGGCTACAATGAGCAGTTCTTC. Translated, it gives CAIRETGRAGYNEQFF.

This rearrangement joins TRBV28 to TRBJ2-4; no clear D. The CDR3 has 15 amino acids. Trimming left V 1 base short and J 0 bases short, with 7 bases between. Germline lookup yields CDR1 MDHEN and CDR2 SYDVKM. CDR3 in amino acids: CASSLLSVAKNIQYF. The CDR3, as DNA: TGTGCCAGCAGTTTATTGTCAGTAGCCAAAAACATTCAGTACTTC.

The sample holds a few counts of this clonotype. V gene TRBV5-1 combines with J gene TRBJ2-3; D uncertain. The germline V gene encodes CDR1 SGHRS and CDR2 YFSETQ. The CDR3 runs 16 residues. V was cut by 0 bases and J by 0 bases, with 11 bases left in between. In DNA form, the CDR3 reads TGCGCCAGCAGCTTGGTTGGAGAGCCGAGCACAGATACGCAGTATTTT. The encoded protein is CASSLVGEPSTDTQYF. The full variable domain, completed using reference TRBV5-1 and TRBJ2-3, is KAGVTQTPRYLIKTRGQQVTLSCSPISGHRSVSWYQQTPGQGLQFLFEYFSETQRNKGNFPGRFSGRQFSNSRSEMNVSTLELGDSALYLCASSLVGEPSTDTQYFGPGTRLTVL.

In DNA, the CDR3 is TGCGCCAGCAGCGGTGGATCCGGGACGGTGAACACTGAAGCTTTCTTT. Its translation is CASSGGSGTVNTEAFF. The chain has TRBV5-1 and TRBJ1-1; the D gene is possibly TRBD1 (5 bases). Between the trimmed V and J ends, which lost 4 bases and 0 bases, there was a span of 16 bases. The CDR3 has 16 amino acids. Germline lookup yields CDR1 SGHRS and CDR2 YFSETQ.

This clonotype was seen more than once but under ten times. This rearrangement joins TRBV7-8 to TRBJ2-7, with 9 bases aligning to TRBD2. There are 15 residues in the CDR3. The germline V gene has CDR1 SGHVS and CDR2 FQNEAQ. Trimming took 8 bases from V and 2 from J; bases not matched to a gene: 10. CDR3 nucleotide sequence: TGTGCCAGCCAACGTAGCGGGAGTGTCGCCTACGAGCAGTACTTC. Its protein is CASQRSGSVAYEQYF.

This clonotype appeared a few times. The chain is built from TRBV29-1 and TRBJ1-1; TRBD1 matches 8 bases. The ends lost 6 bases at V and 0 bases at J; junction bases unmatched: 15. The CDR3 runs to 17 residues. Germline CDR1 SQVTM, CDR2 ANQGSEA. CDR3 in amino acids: CSVVDRATRGLNTEAFF. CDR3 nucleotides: TGCAGCGTCGTGGACAGGGCTACCCGGGGGCTGAACACTGAAGCTTTCTTT.

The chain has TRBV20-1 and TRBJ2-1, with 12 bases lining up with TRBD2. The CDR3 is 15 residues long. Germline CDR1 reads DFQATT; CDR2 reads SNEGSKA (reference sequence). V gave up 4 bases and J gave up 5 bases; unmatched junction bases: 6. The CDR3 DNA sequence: TGCAGTGCTACGACTAGCGGGGGAAGAAACAATGAGCAGTTCTTC. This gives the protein CSATTSGGRNNEQFF.